Listed here are 14 T cell receptor beta chains from one sample, sequenced in a study of shared clonotypes between healthy human individuals. The table came from immunoSEQ multiplex PCR; TCRdb's copy has only in-frame clones and leaves some out. In the table there are 800,000 to 1,200,000 clones, 75% to 80% of which are singletons. Sequences were obtained from memory CD4+ T cells from PBMCs. Subset specified: CD45RA-negative fraction. These receptors were taken from a man younger than 35 in good health. Some clones in this sample may be carry-over from other donors' samples.

The rearrangement joins TRBV7-2 to TRBJ2-7, with D hard to call. The germline V gene encodes CDR1 SGHTA and CDR2 FQGNSA. The length of the CDR3 is 12 residues. The ends were cut back, 5 bases at V and 3 bases at J, with 8 bases in the middle. This CDR3 is CASSQSGYEQYF. CDR3 DNA: TGTGCCAGCAGCCAGTCAGGCTACGAGCAGTACTTC. Full variable domain (rest looked up from reference TRBV7-2 and TRBJ2-7): GAGVSQSPSNKVTEKGKDVELRCDPISGHTALYWYRQSLGQGLEFLIYFQGNSAPDKSGLPSDRFSAERTGGSVSTLTIQRTQQEDSAVYLCASSQSGYEQYFGPGTRLTVT.

The V and J genes are TRBV4-3 and TRBJ2-1; D gene uncertain. Germline V gene lookup returns CDR1 LGHNA and CDR2 YSLEER. The CDR3 spans 15 residues. V gave up 4 bases and J gave up 0 bases, with 10 bases separating them. The CDR3 is CASSPRLLSYNEQFF. DNA of the CDR3: TGCGCCAGCAGCCCTAGGTTACTCTCCTACAATGAGCAGTTCTTC.

For this clone: This may be a read error, as it is one base from a much larger clone. The chain is built from TRBV7-9 and TRBJ1-1; no firm D call. The V and J ends lost 2 bases and 1 base respectively, with 5 bases between them. Germline CDR1 and CDR2: SEHNR and FQNEAQ (reference sequence). The CDR3 runs to 13 residues. The CDR3 DNA sequence: TGTGCCAGCAGCTTAACCAAGAACACTGAAGCTTTCTTT. Amino acid sequence: CASSLTKNTEAFF.

This rearrangement joins TRBV28 to TRBJ1-5, with 9 bases lining up with TRBD1. Germline V gene lookup returns CDR1 MDHEN and CDR2 SYDVKM. J gave up 6 bases and V 6 bases, and 6 bases lay outside the gene matches. CDR3 size: 14 residues. Here the CDR3 DNA reads TGTGCCAGCAGCCCAGGACAGGGGCGTCAGCCCCAGCATTTT. Its protein product is CASSPGQGRQPQHF. Drawing the rest from reference TRBV28 and TRBJ1-5, the complete variable domain is DVKVTQSSRYLVKRTGEKVFLECVQDMDHENMFWYRQDPGLGLRLIYFSYDVKMKEKGDIPEGYSVSREKKERFSLILESASTNQTSMYLCASSPGQGRQPQHFGDGTRLSIL.

The rearrangement uses TRBV11-2 and TRBJ2-5; 11 bases match TRBD2. J was trimmed by 5 bases and V by 3 bases; bases with no gene match: 5. The CDR3 spans 15 residues. Germline CDR1 SGHAT, CDR2 FQNNGV. The CDR3 spells CASSLVLAGVETQYF. The DNA for the CDR3 is TGTGCCAGCAGCTTGGTACTAGCGGGAGTGGAGACCCAGTACTTC. Combining the CDR3 with reference TRBV11-2 and TRBJ2-5 gives the whole variable domain EAGVAQSPRYKIIEKRQSVAFWCNPISGHATLYWYQQILGQGPKLLIQFQNNGVVDDSQLPKDRFSAERLKGVDSTLKIQPAKLEDSAVYLCASSLVLAGVETQYFGPGTRLLVL.

J is TRBJ1-5 and V is TRBV6-1; unclear D gene. Trimming took 4 bases from V and 11 from J, leaving 18 bases between them. The CDR3 runs 14 residues. The germline V gene has CDR1 MNHNS and CDR2 SASEGT. CDR3 sequence: CASSGGSLNLAQHF. CDR3 DNA sequence: TGTGCCAGCAGTGGTGGGAGTTTGAACCTAGCCCAGCATTTT.

The chain has TRBV28 and TRBJ2-5, with D unclear. With 9 bases removed from V and 5 bases from J, the gap between germline ends came to 16 bases. Germline V CDR1 and CDR2: MDHEN, SYDVKM. CDR3 size: 13 residues. The CDR3 protein is CASERVIGETQYF. CDR3 in DNA: TGTGCCAGTGAAAGGGTTATCGGGGAGACCCAGTACTTC. Variable domain in full (rest from reference TRBV28 and TRBJ2-5): DVKVTQSSRYLVKRTGEKVFLECVQDMDHENMFWYRQDPGLGLRLIYFSYDVKMKEKGDIPEGYSVSREKKERFSLILESASTNQTSMYLCASERVIGETQYFGPGTRLLVL.

This clone was counted a few times. The V and J genes are TRBV2 and TRBJ2-5; D remains ambiguous. V was clipped by 8 bases and J by 5 bases, with 15 bases between them. CDR1 is SNHLY, CDR2 FYNNEI, per germline. This CDR3 has 13 amino acids. CDR3 sequence reads: CASSRLGPETQYF. Here the CDR3 DNA reads TGTGCCAGCTCCCGACTGGGCCCCGAGACCCAGTACTTC.

This rearrangement joins TRBV5-1 to TRBJ2-5; D remains ambiguous. Germline V gene sequence: CDR1 SGHRS, CDR2 YFSETQ. The CDR3 has 13 amino acids. Trimming removed 0 bases from V and 7 bases from J, with 10 bases in between. The CDR3 DNA follows: TGCGCCAGCAGCTTGGTAGACCCGGGGACCCAGTACTTC. This encodes CASSLVDPGTQYF. The whole variable domain, filled in from reference TRBV5-1 and TRBJ2-5, reads KAGVTQTPRYLIKTRGQQVTLSCSPISGHRSVSWYQQTPGQGLQFLFEYFSETQRNKGNFPGRFSGRQFSNSRSEMNVSTLELGDSALYLCASSLVDPGTQYFGPGTRLLVL.

This chain links TRBV10-3 with TRBJ2-5; unclear D gene. V was shortened by 2 bases and J by 1 base, with 2 bases between the two germline ends. The CDR3 has 12 amino acids. Germline V gives CDR1 ENHRY, CDR2 SYGVKD. The DNA for the CDR3 is TGTGCCATCAGTGAGACCCAAGAGACCCAGTACTTC. This translates into CAISETQETQYF.

This chain joins TRBV10-3 and TRBJ2-1; 11 bases agree with TRBD2. Germline V gene sequence: CDR1 ENHRY, CDR2 SYGVKD. Germline trimming cut 2 bases from V and 4 bases from J; bases unmatched to any gene: 1. The CDR3 sequence is 15 residues long. The CDR3 DNA follows: TGTGCCATCAGTGAGATAGCGGGAGGGTACAATGAGCAGTTCTTC. Protein sequence: CAISEIAGGYNEQFF.

CDR3 coding DNA: TGTGCCAGCAGCCAAGATAGCGGGAGGGCCGCATTGGCGCAGTATTTT. Encoded protein: CASSQDSGRAALAQYF. V gene TRBV14 combines with J gene TRBJ2-3, with 11 bases fitting TRBD2. Germline trimming cut 0 bases from V and 10 bases from J; bases unmatched to any gene: 9. The CDR3 has 16 residues. Germline V lookup: CDR1 SGHDN, CDR2 FVKESK.

Details on this clone: Its ends do not fully match the called genes, so a read error is possible. The rearrangement joins TRBV2 to TRBJ2-7, with D tentatively TRBD1 (5 bases). Germline V gene lookup returns CDR1 SNHLY and CDR2 FYNNEI. This CDR3 is 13 amino acids long. The CDR3 DNA sequence: TGTGCCAGCAGTAGGGGTTACAGGTACGCGCAGTACTTC. Amino acids: CASSRGYRYAQYF.

The genes are TRBV10-3 and TRBJ1-5; D possibly corresponds to TRBD1 (6 bases). Trimming removed 10 bases at V and 1 base at J, with 11 bases between. The CDR3 covers 13 residues. The germline gives CDR1 ENHRY, CDR2 SYGVKD. CDR3: CATTGQSNQPQHF. CDR3 DNA: TGTGCCACCACCGGACAGAGCAATCAGCCCCAGCATTTT.